This T cell receptor beta chain originates from a study of blood T cell repertoires in COVID-19. The overall study: COVID-19 samples from acute and convalescent phases originated in the United States, Italy and Spain. Sources were T cells, B-cell-depleted T cells, or PBMCs; the material itself was cDNA or gDNA.

This clone appeared once. Patients at the Seattle site were enrolled during active infection and followed longitudinally. Original data processing: Amplifying reference gene primers gave estimates of nucleated cell counts. Sequenced by immunoSEQ multiplex PCR; TCRdb stores in-frame clones only, minus some. Clonal size and the V and J genes are those of that table, whereas D and trimming came from the DNA. The top ten hold 3.9% of the sample, which has some 360,000 clones, roughly 90% seen once. The CDR3 is made up of 11 amino acids. V shed 4 bases and J shed 8 bases, with 8 bases lying between them. Germline CDR1 reads KGHSY; CDR2 reads FQNENV.

V and J are TRBV16 and TRBJ1-1; no reliable D call. The TCR sequence derives from an older woman with COVID-19, enrolled during active disease. The specimen was peripheral blood. CDR3 loop: CASSRSGEAFF. CDR3 sequence (DNA): TGTGCCAGCAGCCGATCCGGGGAAGCTTTCTTT.